The next 8 T cell receptor beta chains were all read from a single sample in a study of OX40 agonist ivuxolimab in advanced cancers. Clones were sequenced by immunoSEQ multiplex PCR, and TCRdb holds only the in-frame ones, with some missing. The sample shows about 50,000 clones, roughly three quarters of them seen only once. This specimen consisted of CD4+ or CD8+ T cells sorted from blood, obtained in a trial of the OX40 agonist ivuxolimab. All receptors derive from an adult with an advanced solid tumor such as melanoma, head and neck, liver or kidney cancer.

The V and J genes are TRBV10-2 and TRBJ2-3; D gene uncertain. The CDR3 has 15 residues. From germline, CDR1 is WSHSY and CDR2 SAAADI. Deletions cut 3 bases from V and 4 bases from J, with 14 bases between. CDR3 sequence (DNA): TGCGCCAGCAGTGAACCCACGACGGCTCCAGATACGCAGTATTTT. Its protein product is CASSEPTTAPDTQYF.

This clone came up once. This chain connects TRBV5-1 to TRBJ2-7; D remains unclear. In germline, CDR1 is SGHRS, CDR2 YFSETQ. Trimming cost V 1 base and J 3 bases, with 11 bases left between them. There are 14 residues in the CDR3. The CDR3 sequence: CASSLFPENYEQYF. DNA for the CDR3: TGCGCCAGCAGCTTGTTTCCCGAAAACTACGAGCAGTACTTC. The full variable domain, its missing parts supplied by reference TRBV5-1 and TRBJ2-7, is KAGVTQTPRYLIKTRGQQVTLSCSPISGHRSVSWYQQTPGQGLQFLFEYFSETQRNKGNFPGRFSGRQFSNSRSEMNVSTLELGDSALYLCASSLFPENYEQYFGPGTRLTVT.

In this sample, this clone turned up a few times. The gene calls are TRBV7-2 and TRBJ1-6, with D unclear. The CDR3 runs 14 residues. V lost 3 bases and J lost 7, with 10 bases in between. Germline V gene lookup returns CDR1 SGHTA and CDR2 FQGNSA. The CDR3 DNA reads TGTGCCAGCAGCTTGATTTTTCAAAATTCACCCCTCCACTTT. Its protein product is CASSLIFQNSPLHF.

The chain uses TRBV27 and TRBJ2-1; D gene ambiguous. Trimming took 3 bases from V and 2 from J, leaving 14 bases between them. CDR1 MNHEY and CDR2 SMNVEV come from the germline V gene (reference sequence). The CDR3 is 16 amino acids. The CDR3 region is CASSLDPLGPYNEQFF. Written as DNA, the CDR3 is TGTGCCAGCAGTTTGGACCCCCTTGGCCCCTACAATGAGCAGTTCTTC.

The chain recombines TRBV18 with TRBJ2-7, with D unclear. Germline values: CDR1 KGHSH, CDR2 LQKENI. This CDR3 region has 12 residues. V dropped 2 bases and J dropped 4 bases, with 6 bases sitting between them. The CDR3 is CASSPTEYEQYF. The CDR3 region has the DNA TGTGCCAGCTCACCAACAGAGTACGAGCAGTACTTC.

The chain couples TRBV14 to TRBJ1-1; TRBD1 aligns across 8 bases. Germline-derived CDR1 and CDR2 are SGHDN and FVKESK. CDR3 length: 14 residues. Unmatched junction bases numbered 2, after V lost 1 base and J lost 4 bases. CDR3 coding DNA: TGTGCCAGCAGCCAAGCCACAGGGGGCACTGAAGCTTTCTTT. It is translated as CASSQATGGTEAFF.

The chain uses TRBV9 and TRBJ2-5; no reliable D call. The CDR3 extends over 13 amino acids. From germline, CDR1 is SGDLS and CDR2 YYNGEE. The ends were cut back, 1 base at V and 1 base at J, with 5 bases in the middle. CDR3 residues: CASSVRAQETQYF. Written as DNA, the CDR3 is TGTGCCAGCAGCGTAAGAGCCCAAGAGACCCAGTACTTC.

This clone was observed once. The rearrangement links TRBV15 to TRBJ2-7; 8 nucleotides agree with TRBD2. The germline V gene encodes CDR1 LNHNV and CDR2 YYDKDF (reference sequence). V dropped 3 bases and J dropped 6; count of bases not matched to a gene: 7. The CDR3 covers 14 residues. The CDR3 nucleotides are TGTGCCACCAGCAGGAGCGGGAGAGAGGGCGAGCAGTACTTC. Protein: CATSRSGREGEQYF.